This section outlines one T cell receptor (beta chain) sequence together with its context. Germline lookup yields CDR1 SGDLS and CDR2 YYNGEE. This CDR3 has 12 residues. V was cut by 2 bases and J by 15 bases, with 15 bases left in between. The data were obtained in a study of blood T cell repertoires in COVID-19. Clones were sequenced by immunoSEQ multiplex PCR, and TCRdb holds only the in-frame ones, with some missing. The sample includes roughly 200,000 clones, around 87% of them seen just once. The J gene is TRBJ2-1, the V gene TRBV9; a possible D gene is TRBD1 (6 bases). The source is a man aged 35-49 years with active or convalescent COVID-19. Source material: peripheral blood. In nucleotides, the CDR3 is TGTGCCAGCAGCGTCTCTCCCCAGGGGCTGTTCTTC. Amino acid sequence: CASSVSPQGLFF.